Given below is one T cell receptor (beta chain) in context. It has no known antigen specificity. Base qualities are missing; no much larger clone stands one base away. The source of the sample is a study of T-cell reconstitution after alpha-beta-depleted transplantation in children (dated by TCRdb to 2016 to 2018). In the study overall: Using TCR repertoire profiling, the study followed T-cell immune reconstitution in a quantitative way in children after TCRalphabeta/CD19-depleted allogeneic hematopoietic cell transplantation. Findings and caveats that apply to the study as a whole: In some patients, the high TCRbeta diversity seen at day 60 was put down to recipient T cells and intrathymic progenitors that had survived conditioning. The apparently early alphabetaT-cell count recovery about two months after transplant was reportedly dependent on only several hundred rapidly expanded clones derived from non-depleted graft cells. Over subsequent months, a decline in hyperexpanded clone frequencies was noted, and after one year, T-cell counts and TCRbeta diversity were mostly ascribed to newly produced T cells.

The treatment or condition label corresponds to: allogeneic hematopoietic cell transplantation with graft depleted of TCRalphabeta T cells and CD19 B cells. TCRalphabeta/CD19-depleted allogeneic hematopoietic cell grafts were given to the transplant recipients, all of whom were children. Preparation of the library involved PCR. TCRdb lists the instrument as Illumina HiSeq 2500. Molecular barcoding was employed in the preparation of TCR libraries, with unique molecular identifiers being used to normalize TCRbeta repertoire quantification. TCRdb's own reprocessing of the public reads used fastp at Q25 and MiXCR and kept productive beta chains. Rows are unified per CDR3 protein, each entry keeping the most common DNA and genes. This sample holds around 440,000 distinct CDR3 sequences; 16% were observed only once. The top ten hold over 25% of the sample. Here the sequenced sample was PBMCs, mostly from graft donor cells, taken 360 days after TCRalphabeta/CD19-depleted stem cell transplant. This clonotype originated in a boy younger than two who had a stem cell transplant for Wiskott-Aldrich syndrome, so the T cells may come from the graft donor.

This receptor has the CDR3 CASSLDPTSDTQYF. The nucleotide sequence is given as TGCGCCAGCAGCTTGGACCCGACATCAGATACGCAGTATTTT. This receptor chain uses TRBV5-1 and TRBJ2-3; there is no confident call for the D gene. The germline V gene gives CDR1 as SGHRS and CDR2 as YFSETQ. The CDR3, cysteine through phenylalanine, is 14 amino acids long. The sequence is cut down to CDR3 DNA, 42 bases in frame from base 1. V is cut by 0 bases and J by 4 bases, and the space between the germline ends is 9 bases.